This T cell receptor (beta chain) stems from a study of T cell repertoires in cytomegalovirus infection. Study observations and caveats: There were HLA-C-restricted CMV-specific TCR beta clonotypes dominating the ex vivo response.

A remark on this clonotype: Its specificity is unknown.

TCRdb ran MiXCR on the reads and lists one entry per CDR3 protein. Of over 150,000 distinct CDR3 sequences listed, roughly 17% are singletons. V lost 4 bases, J lost 2 bases, and 7 bases stayed unmatched. This CDR3 contains 16 residues. Germline CDR1 and CDR2: SEHNR and FQNEAQ (reference sequence). This receptor was identified in a human donor in good health (CMV status not recorded). Some clones in this sample may be carry-over from other donors' samples. V is TRBV7-9 and J is TRBJ2-2, with 7 bases fitting TRBD1. Material: CD8+ T cells from PBMCs. DNA for the CDR3: TGTGCCAGCAGCTCCCCCGGGACAGAAAACACCGGGGAGCTGTTTTTT. Translating it yields CASSSPGTENTGELFF.